Presented here are 5 T cell receptor beta chains from one specimen sequenced in a study of blood T cell repertoires in COVID-19. Assay used: immunoSEQ multiplex PCR; TCRdb lists only in-frame clones, some missing. The sample holds 250,000 to 300,000 clones; about 90% are singletons and the top ten take around 1.5%. The sample consisted of peripheral blood. The receptors were sampled from a woman aged 40 to 49 who had recovered from COVID-19.

The chain is built from TRBV2 and TRBJ2-5; TRBD1 might be the D (6 bases). V was cut by 5 bases and J by 2 bases, with 9 bases left in between. The CDR3 has 13 residues. CDR1 is SNHLY, CDR2 FYNNEI, per germline. Here the CDR3 DNA reads TGTGCCAGCAGTTACGACAGGCAAGAGACCCAGTACTTC. Encoded protein: CASSYDRQETQYF.

This clone was recorded once. V usage is TRBV6-5 and J usage is TRBJ2-5, with D perhaps matching TRBD1 (6 bases). Germline-derived CDR1 and CDR2 are MNHEY and SVGAGI. The length of the CDR3 is 14 residues. Trimming shortened V by 4 bases and J by 1 base, and 10 bases separated the two germline ends. CDR3 DNA sequence: TGTGCCAGCAGTTCACAGGGTTCCCAAGAGACCCAGTACTTC. It specifies CASSSQGSQETQYF.

The chain links TRBV6-5 to TRBJ1-2, with D possibly matching TRBD1 (6 bases). Germline values: CDR1 MNHEY, CDR2 SVGAGI. The V and J ends lost 8 bases and 5 bases respectively, with 12 bases between them. This CDR3 comprises 12 residues. Here the CDR3 reads CASGGAIYGYTF. In DNA, the CDR3 is TGTGCCAGCGGGGGGGCCATTTATGGCTACACCTTC.

The V and J genes are TRBV2 and TRBJ1-2; D is unclear. The CDR3 is 14 residues long. From germline, CDR1 is SNHLY and CDR2 FYNNEI. The ends were cut back, 11 bases at V and 0 bases at J, with 16 bases in the middle. CDR3 coding DNA: TGTGCCGGACTAGAGCATCCCACTAACTATGGCTACACCTTC. Translated: CAGLEHPTNYGYTF.

The chain has TRBV9 and TRBJ1-6; tentatively, D is TRBD1 (6 bases). The CDR3 contains 16 residues. The V and J ends lost 3 bases and 3 bases respectively, with 13 bases between them. CDR1 SGDLS and CDR2 YYNGEE come from the germline V gene. The CDR3 DNA sequence: TGTGCCAGCAGCGGCATCGACAGGCACTATAATTCACCCCTCCACTTT. This translates into CASSGIDRHYNSPLHF.